The present T cell receptor beta chain was sequenced within a study of blood T cell repertoires in COVID-19. Overall study: From the United States, Italy and Spain came samples of acute and convalescent COVID-19. The analysed material was cDNA or gDNA that came from T cells, B-cell-depleted T cells, or PBMCs.

Using immunoSEQ multiplex PCR, the repertoire was profiled, and TCRdb retains in-frame clones only, with some absent. The table has 150,000 or so clones, 75% to 85% seen once. V gave up 4 bases and J gave up 3 bases, with 2 bases separating them. The CDR3 extends over 11 amino acids. Symptom resolution, clearance, or two negative PCRs marked donors in Cohort 3 as recovered. This receptor was obtained from a man aged 40-49 years who had recovered from COVID-19. J is TRBJ2-1 and V is TRBV5-3; D gene unclear. TRBV5-3 is filed as an ORF, its function uncertain. The material sequenced was PBMCs or T cells enriched from blood (not recorded which). The DNA for the CDR3 is TGTGCCAGAAGCCTCTACAATGAGCAGTTCTTC. As protein: CARSLYNEQFF.